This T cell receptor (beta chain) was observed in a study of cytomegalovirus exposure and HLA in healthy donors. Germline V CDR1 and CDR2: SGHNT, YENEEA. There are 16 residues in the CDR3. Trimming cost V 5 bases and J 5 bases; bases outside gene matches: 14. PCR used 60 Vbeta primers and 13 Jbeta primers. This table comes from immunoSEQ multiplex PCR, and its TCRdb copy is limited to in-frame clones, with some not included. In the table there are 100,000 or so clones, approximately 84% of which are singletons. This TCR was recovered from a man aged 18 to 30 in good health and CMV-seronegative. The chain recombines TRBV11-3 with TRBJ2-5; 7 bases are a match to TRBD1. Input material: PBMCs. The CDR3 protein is CASSPGQEGPRETQYF. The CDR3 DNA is TGTGCCAGCAGCCCAGGACAGGAAGGGCCCCGGGAGACCCAGTACTTC.